This is a list of T cell receptor beta chains from one sample in a study of molecular identifiers for immune sequencing clone quantification. TCRdb independently ran MiXCR on the PCR reads; one entry per CDR3 protein. Of about 35,000 distinct CDR3 sequences listed, about a fifth are singletons. The specimen was naive CD8+ T cells from blood, with Jurkat cell RNA spiked in. The receptors derive from a human donor in good health. Some libraries in this study had Jurkat cell RNA spiked in. Both conserved end residues are part of each CDR3. A D gene is named only where the DNA matches it firmly. Some rows mark clone size as missing; the rest say once, few, many or name a class of expanded clone.

j_call d_call v_call clone_size cdr3_aa cdr3_nt
TRBJ2-4 - TRBV7-9 medium-sized CASSLSGGDLAKNIQYF TGTGCCAGCAGCTTATCTGGTGGTGACCTAGCCAAAAACATTCAGTACTTC
TRBJ1-1 - TRBV6-5 many CASSYSGVEAFF TGTGCCAGCAGTTACTCAGGGGTTGAAGCTTTCTTT
TRBJ2-7 TRBD1 TRBV2 few CASQNQDRTSSYEQYF TGTGCCAGCCAAAACCAGGACAGGACAAGCTCCTACGAGCAGTACTTC
TRBJ2-7 - TRBV4-3 medium-sized CASSLGLGYEQYF TGCGCCAGCAGCCTAGGACTGGGGTACGAGCAGTACTTC
TRBJ2-3 TRBD2 TRBV10-1 - CASSDRVGTSGGLSTDTQYF TGCGCCAGCAGTGATAGGGTTGGGACTAGCGGGGGGTTAAGCACAGATACGCAGTATTTT
TRBJ2-1 - TRBV4-1 few CASSQEGDSRAGSYNEQFF TGCGCCAGCAGCCAAGAGGGCGACTCTAGGGCGGGCTCCTACAATGAGCAGTTCTTC
TRBJ1-5 - TRBV5-1 many CASSHGTDQPQHF TGCGCCAGCAGCCACGGGACGGATCAGCCCCAGCATTTT
TRBJ1-3 TRBD1 TRBV4-3 few CASSPRDRGSSGNTIYF TGCGCCAGCAGCCCGCGGGACAGGGGGTCGTCTGGAAACACCATATATTTT
TRBJ2-7 TRBD2 TRBV10-2 many CASSPLRGGLYEQYF TGCGCCAGCAGTCCCCTGCGGGGGGGCCTCTACGAGCAGTACTTC
TRBJ2-7 TRBD2 TRBV25-1 - CARSEYSGGRSYEQYF TGTGCCCGCAGTGAATATTCGGGGGGGCGATCCTACGAGCAGTACTTC
TRBJ1-5 TRBD1 TRBV15 medium-sized CATSRDRNRGQPQHF TGTGCCACCAGCAGAGATAGGAACAGGGGTCAGCCCCAGCATTTT
TRBJ2-1 - TRBV18 - CASSPLQRENEQFF TGTGCCAGCTCACCCCTCCAGCGCGAGAATGAGCAGTTCTTC
TRBJ1-1 - TRBV10-2 many CASTGGGTEAFF TGCGCCAGTACGGGGGGGGGCACTGAAGCTTTCTTT
TRBJ2-1 - TRBV6-2/TRBV6-3 - CASSYPTSQGLRLDEQFF TGTGCCAGCAGTTACCCTACATCGCAGGGTCTGAGGTTAGATGAGCAGTTCTTC
TRBJ2-1 - TRBV6-2/TRBV6-3 - CASSLATPYNEQFF TGTGCCAGCAGTTTGGCCACCCCCTACAATGAGCAGTTCTTC
TRBJ1-2 - TRBV2 - CASREAGTADSGYTF TGTGCCAGCAGAGAAGCCGGGACCGCGGACTCTGGCTACACCTTC
TRBJ1-5 - TRBV7-9 - CASSLGSPGVNQPQHF TGTGCCAGCAGCTTAGGATCGCCAGGGGTCAATCAGCCCCAGCATTTT
TRBJ2-1 - TRBV11-2 few CASSLVAGETPYNEQFF TGTGCCAGCAGCTTAGTTGCAGGGGAAACACCCTACAATGAGCAGTTCTTC
TRBJ1-5 TRBD1 TRBV7-9 many CASSRGQGIQPQHF TGTGCCAGCAGTCGGGGACAGGGGATTCAGCCCCAGCATTTT
TRBJ1-3 - TRBV7-9 many CASAAPHSVDGNTIYF TGTGCCAGCGCTGCCCCCCATTCGGTAGATGGAAACACCATATATTTT
TRBJ2-5 - TRBV12-3/TRBV12-4 - CASSKDHLGETQYF TGTGCCAGCAGCAAAGACCATCTAGGAGAGACCCAGTACTTC
TRBJ1-5 - TRBV19 many CASSTRPSNPHQPQHF TGTGCCAGTAGTACCCGACCTAGCAATCCCCATCAGCCCCAGCATTTT
TRBJ2-5 - TRBV15 few CATSRSSLPETQYF TGTGCCACCAGCAGATCCTCCCTCCCAGAGACCCAGTACTTC
TRBJ2-5 - TRBV5-6 many CASSSVPGHEETQYF TGTGCCAGCAGCTCAGTACCGGGACATGAAGAGACCCAGTACTTC
TRBJ2-1 TRBD1 TRBV27 - CASSLDRGYEFF TGTGCCAGCAGTCTGGACAGGGGTTATGAGTTCTTC
TRBJ2-3 - TRBV4-1 many CASSQGFRQLGTDTQYF TGCGCCAGCAGCCAAGGTTTCCGACAGCTAGGCACAGATACGCAGTATTTT
TRBJ2-5 - TRBV7-2 many CASSSGQYQETQYF TGTGCCAGCAGCTCGGGACAATACCAAGAGACCCAGTACTTC
TRBJ1-1 - TRBV20-1 few CSALNMNTEALF TGCAGTGCTCTGAACATGAACACTGAAGCTCTCTTT
TRBJ1-2 - TRBV27 - CASSRTTSDGYTF TGTGCCAGCAGTAGGACAACCTCTGATGGCTACACCTTC
TRBJ2-2 TRBD2 TRBV19 - CASSIGTRVSGELFF TGTGCCAGTAGTATTGGGACTAGGGTCTCCGGGGAGCTGTTTTTT
TRBJ2-3 - TRBV5-4 many CASSLVGRTDTQYF TGTGCCAGCAGCTTGGTAGGGCGCACAGATACGCAGTATTTT
TRBJ2-7 TRBD2 TRBV6-2/TRBV6-3 many CASSHRLADYEQYF TGTGCCAGCAGCCATCGACTAGCGGACTACGAGCAGTACTTC
TRBJ2-5 - TRBV20-1 many CSARDLATVLEETQYF TGCAGTGCTAGAGATCTTGCGACGGTATTAGAGGAGACCCAGTACTTC
TRBJ2-7 - TRBV4-3 - CASSQGRGYYEQYF TGCGCCAGCAGCCAAGGGCGGGGATATTACGAGCAGTACTTC
TRBJ2-2 - TRBV5-5 many CASSGGGVTGELFF TGTGCCAGCAGCGGGGGTGGGGTAACCGGGGAGCTGTTTTTT
TRBJ1-3 - TRBV20-1 - CSATDVSSGNTIYF TGCAGTGCCACAGACGTTAGCTCTGGAAACACCATATATTTT
TRBJ2-7 - TRBV7-9 few CASSLGPATAYEQYF TGTGCCAGCAGCTTAGGGCCGGCCACGGCCTACGAGCAGTACTTC
TRBJ2-5 - TRBV7-8 many CASSPNRAQETQYF TGTGCCAGCAGCCCGAACAGGGCCCAAGAGACCCAGTACTTC
TRBJ2-7 - TRBV7-9 - CASSLAGWEFPYEQYF TGCGCCAGCAGCTTAGCCGGGTGGGAGTTCCCCTACGAGCAGTACTTC
TRBJ2-3 - TRBV6-2/TRBV6-3 many CASSLGLHDTQYF TGTGCCAGCAGTCTTGGACTTCACGATACGCAGTATTTT
TRBJ2-2 - TRBV19 many CASTRRGTGELFF TGTGCCAGTACCCGACGGGGCACCGGGGAGCTGTTTTTT
TRBJ2-5 TRBD2 TRBV9 few CASSVRLAGGLEETQYF TGTGCCAGCAGCGTCCGGCTAGCGGGGGGTTTAGAAGAGACCCAGTACTTC
TRBJ2-7 - TRBV7-9 - CASSFQGYEQYF TGTGCCAGCAGCTTCCAGGGGTACGAGCAGTACTTC
TRBJ1-4 - TRBV6-5 - CASSRGADPTNEKLFF TGTGCCAGCAGCCGTGGGGCGGATCCAACTAATGAAAAACTGTTTTTT